This T cell receptor beta chain originates from a study of T cell responses to AZD1222 COVID-19 vaccine. Notes on the study in general: Among vaccine-associated CD4 TCRs, coverage spanned spike, with dominance at 160-218 and 743-854.

Assay: immunoSEQ multiplex PCR; the TCRdb copy retains only in-frame clones and omits some. Among more than 150,000 clones listed, roughly 93% were seen once. With respect to this clone: What it binds is unknown.

Trimming cost V 4 bases and J 6 bases; bases outside gene matches: 4. Germline assignment: CDR1 SQVTM and CDR2 ANQGSEA. There are 13 residues in the CDR3. Sequenced material: peripheral blood, taken on day 0 of AZD1222 vaccination. The J gene is TRBJ2-3, the V gene TRBV29-1, with TRBD2 matching 10 bases. The receptor comes from an adult in good health. In nucleotides, the CDR3 is TGCAGCGTTGTAGCGGGAGGTTCGGATACGCAGTATTTT. Protein sequence: CSVVAGGSDTQYF.